Shown below are 32 T cell receptor beta chains from a single sample sequenced in a study of patients and donors after allogeneic stem cell transplantation. TCRdb independently ran MiXCR on the RT-PCR reads; one entry per CDR3 protein. The table records roughly 880,000 distinct CDR3 sequences, 15% to 20% of them present only once. Material: blood, either unsorted or a sorted T cell fraction (not recorded which). These receptors came from a human donor who was either an allogeneic HSCT recipient or a stem cell or donor lymphocyte infusion donor (not recorded which). It is not recorded whose cells these are; they may come from a transplant donor.

This chain joins TRBV5-6 and TRBJ1-6, with 9 positions matching TRBD1. Germline CDR1 SGHDT, CDR2 YYEEEE. The CDR3 runs 12 residues. V shed 0 bases and J 15 bases; nucleotides not matched to a gene: 1. As DNA, the CDR3 is TGTGCCAGCAGCTTGGGGACAGGGGTCCTCCACTTT. Protein product: CASSLGTGVLHF.

This chain links TRBV7-2 with TRBJ1-2, with a tentative D call TRBD1 (6 bases). There are 13 residues in the CDR3. The V gene lost 4 bases and the J gene lost 7 bases, with 13 bases spanning the gap. Looked up from germline, CDR1 is SGHTA and CDR2 is FQGNSA. Written as DNA, the CDR3 is TGTGCCAGCAGCTCGGGCAGGGGATCTGGCTACACCTTC. It is translated as CASSSGRGSGYTF.

This chain uses TRBV27 with TRBJ2-3, with 9 bases identical to TRBD1. CDR3 size: 16 residues. Germline V gene lookup returns CDR1 MNHEY and CDR2 SMNVEV (reference sequence). Trimming removed 3 bases from V and 6 bases from J; junction bases left unmatched: 10. The CDR3 DNA is TGTGCCAGCAGTTTTTCAGGGGACAGGGTTGTGGATACGCAGTATTTT. It is translated as CASSFSGDRVVDTQYF.

This clonotype was recorded a few times. The chain combines TRBV4-2 with TRBJ1-1; D not certain. Germline CDR1 and CDR2: LGHNA and YNFKEQ. V lost 5 bases and J lost 0, with 10 bases in between. This CDR3 spans 14 amino acids. Written as DNA, the CDR3 is TGTGCCAGCAGCAAGGAGGGTATGAACACTGAAGCTTTCTTT. Its translation is CASSKEGMNTEAFF.

The chain carries TRBV7-8 and TRBJ1-5, with D maybe TRBD1 (6 bases). Trimming cost V 4 bases and J 4 bases, with 14 bases left between them. Germline CDR1 reads SGHVS; CDR2 reads FQNEAQ. The CDR3 has 15 residues. The CDR3 DNA reads as TGTGCCAGCAGCTCGAACACAGGGATGAATCAGCCCCAGCATTTT. This sequence encodes CASSSNTGMNQPQHF.

V is TRBV29-1 and J is TRBJ2-1; a possible D gene is TRBD1 (6 bases). The germline V gene has CDR1 SQVTM and CDR2 ANQGSEA. The CDR3 extends over 14 amino acids. The V and J ends lost 6 bases and 6 bases respectively, with 18 bases between them. The CDR3 DNA reads TGCAGCGTAGGAAGAGCGACAGGTACCAATGAGCAGTTCTTC. Protein: CSVGRATGTNEQFF.

This clonotype turned up a few times. The chain employs TRBV3-1 and TRBJ2-1; 13 bases are a match to TRBD2. Trimming at V came to 1 base and at J to 8 bases, leaving 5 bases not matched to a gene. Germline CDR1 reads LGHDT; CDR2 reads YNNKEL (reference sequence). This CDR3 spans 16 amino acids. CDR3 coding DNA: TGTGCCAGCAGCCAAGGCGGACTAGCGGGGGTGGATGAGCAGTTCTTC. It translates to CASSQGGLAGVDEQFF.

The genes are TRBV24-1 and TRBJ1-1, with D uncertain. The V end lost 8 bases, the J end lost 1 base, and 7 bases lay between the germline ends. The CDR3 consists of 12 residues. Germline values: CDR1 KGHDR, CDR2 SFDVKD. The CDR3 region is CATKDENTEAFF. In DNA, the CDR3 is TGTGCCACCAAGGATGAGAACACTGAAGCTTTCTTT.

This clonotype was counted only a few times. The V and J genes are TRBV4-2 and TRBJ2-1; the D gene is possibly TRBD1 (6 bases). Germline assignment: CDR1 LGHNA and CDR2 YNFKEQ. CDR3 length: 16 residues. V gave up 3 bases and J gave up 7 bases, with 19 bases separating them. CDR3 residues: CASSQKGRRGLNEQFF. CDR3 nucleotides: TGTGCCAGCAGCCAGAAGGGGCGCAGGGGCCTGAATGAGCAGTTCTTC.

The V gene is TRBV28, the J gene TRBJ1-5; no clear D gene. Germline CDR1 reads MDHEN; CDR2 reads SYDVKM. The CDR3 is made up of 14 amino acids. The germline V and J ends were trimmed by 3 bases and 3 bases, with 9 bases remaining between them. CDR3 loop: CASSFRETNQPQHF. CDR3 DNA sequence: TGTGCCAGCAGTTTTAGGGAGACCAATCAGCCCCAGCATTTT.

The V and J genes are TRBV18 and TRBJ1-2; tentative D call: TRBD1 (5 bases). Germline loops: CDR1 KGHSH, CDR2 LQKENI. With 0 bases removed from V and 8 bases from J, the gap between germline ends came to 10 bases. This CDR3 region has 13 residues. The CDR3 region is CASSPPPGGGYTF. CDR3 bases: TGTGCCAGCTCACCACCACCCGGGGGAGGCTACACCTTC.

This clonotype was detected many times. This chain connects TRBV12-3 or TRBV12-4 to TRBJ2-1, with D possibly TRBD2 on 6 matching bases. There are 14 residues in the CDR3. V lost 5 bases and J 3 bases, leaving 11 bases between the germline ends. CDR3 bases: TGTGCCAGCAGTGTCCTAGCGAACTACAATGAGCAGTTCTTC. It specifies CASSVLANYNEQFF.

This clonotype was seen more than once but under ten times. The chain uses TRBV4-1 and TRBJ2-7; 11 bases are a match to TRBD2. The CDR3 extends over 15 amino acids. Germline lookup yields CDR1 MGHRA and CDR2 YSYEKL. V gave up 1 base and J gave up 6 bases; unmatched junction bases: 5. As DNA, the CDR3 is TGCGCCAGCAGCCAAGTCGGTAGCGGGGGGGGCGAGCAGTACTTC. Its protein is CASSQVGSGGGEQYF.

This clonotype was observed a few times. The chain combines TRBV5-6 with TRBJ2-3, with 9 positions matching TRBD2. The CDR3 is 17 amino acids. Germline V gene data show CDR1 as SGHDT and CDR2 as YYEEEE. V gave up 0 bases and J gave up 2 bases; unmatched junction bases: 7. CDR3 sequence reads: CASSLGSSGRHTDTQYF. CDR3 in DNA: TGTGCCAGCAGCTTGGGTTCGAGCGGGAGGCACACAGATACGCAGTATTTT. Complete variable domain (other parts from reference TRBV5-6 and TRBJ2-3): DAGVTQSPTHLIKTRGQQVTLRCSPKSGHDTVSWYQQALGQGPQFIFQYYEEEERQRGNFPDRFSGHQFPNYSSELNVNALLLGDSALYLCASSLGSSGRHTDTQYFGPGTRLTVL.

This chain joins TRBV5-1 and TRBJ2-7, with 7 bases matching TRBD2. Germline CDR1 is SGHRS and CDR2 is YFSETQ. J lost 0 bases, V lost 2 bases, and 11 bases had no gene match. This CDR3 spans 17 amino acids. The CDR3 DNA sequence: TGCGCCAGCAGCTTCCCCTCCGGGCGGGGGTTCTCCTACGAGCAGTACTTC. It is translated as CASSFPSGRGFSYEQYF.

The chain employs TRBV24-1 and TRBJ2-2; D possibly corresponds to TRBD1 (5 bases). The CDR3 has 16 amino acids. Germline CDR1 reads KGHDR; CDR2 reads SFDVKD. Trimming stripped 2 bases from V and 3 bases from J, with 12 bases between. This CDR3 reads CATSDYQGLDTGELFF. The CDR3 DNA sequence: TGTGCCACCAGTGATTATCAGGGATTGGACACCGGGGAGCTGTTTTTT.

This clonotype was seen repeatedly, ten times or more. This chain uses TRBV7-9 with TRBJ1-4; D unclear. From germline, CDR1 is SEHNR and CDR2 FQNEAQ (reference sequence). V was shortened by 1 base and J by 4 bases, with 10 bases between the two germline ends. The CDR3 contains 15 residues. The CDR3 spells CASSLVGQNNEKLFF. CDR3 coding DNA: TGTGCCAGCAGCTTAGTCGGGCAGAATAATGAAAAACTGTTTTTT.

This clonotype was counted a few times. CDR3 sequence: CASSLEGQGKALTGELFF. The CDR3, as DNA: TGCGCCAGCAGCTTGGAGGGACAGGGGAAGGCGCTCACCGGGGAGCTGTTTTTT. This chain connects TRBV5-1 to TRBJ2-2; 10 bases agree with TRBD1. The CDR3 sequence is 18 residues long. V was pared by 0 bases and J by 4 bases, with 9 bases of the junction left unmatched. The germline V gene encodes CDR1 SGHRS and CDR2 YFSETQ.

This rearrangement joins TRBV29-1 to TRBJ2-3, with TRBD2 matching 14 bases. CDR3 size: 16 residues. With 4 bases clipped from V and 2 bases from J, the junction kept 5 bases outside the gene matches. CDR1 and CDR2 (germline): SQVTM, ANQGSEA. In nucleotides, the CDR3 is TGCAGCGTTGGCTGGACTAGCGGGGGGCTCACAGATACGCAGTATTTT. Encoded protein: CSVGWTSGGLTDTQYF.

The V call is TRBV12-3 or TRBV12-4, the J call TRBJ2-2, with D hard to call. V was pared by 5 bases and J by 10 bases, with 5 bases between. This CDR3 is 10 amino acids long. The CDR3 protein is CASSATELFF. CDR3 bases: TGTGCCAGCAGTGCCACGGAGCTGTTTTTT.

The chain is built from TRBV21-1 and TRBJ2-2. TRBV21-1 is deemed a pseudogene. There are 12 residues in the CDR3. This CDR3 is CASSTTTGELFF. CDR3 in DNA: TGTGCCAGCAGCACCACCACCGGGGAGCTGTTTTTT.

This clonotype was counted only a few times. The chain joins TRBV4-1 to TRBJ2-1, with a tentative D call TRBD2 (5 bases). Deletions cut 0 bases from V and 4 bases from J, with 10 bases between. The CDR3 consists of 15 residues. The V gene's germline CDR1 is MGHRA and CDR2 YSYEKL. CDR3 sequence (DNA): TGCGCCAGCAGCCAAGACGACGGGGAGTACAATGAGCAGTTCTTC. Protein sequence: CASSQDDGEYNEQFF.

The chain is built from TRBV20-1 and TRBJ2-3; TRBD1 or TRBD2 may be the D gene (6 bases each). Germline-derived CDR1 and CDR2 are DFQATT and SNEGSKA (reference sequence). The CDR3 extends over 12 amino acids. Trimming removed 6 bases at V and 6 bases at J, with 13 bases between. CDR3 DNA sequence: TGCAGTGCGGAAACAGGGAGGGATACGCAGTATTTT. Translated, it gives CSAETGRDTQYF.

This clonotype was found a few times. V gene TRBV4-3 combines with J gene TRBJ2-2; D is perhaps TRBD1 (6 bases). The CDR3 is made up of 15 amino acids. Between the trimmed V and J ends, which lost 0 bases and 4 bases, there was a span of 9 bases. Germline CDR1 is LGHNA and CDR2 is YSLEER. The CDR3, as DNA: TGCGCCAGCAGCCAAGATTGGACAGTCACCGGGGAGCTGTTTTTT. As protein: CASSQDWTVTGELFF.

The chain links TRBV14 to TRBJ1-6, with D unresolved. The V end was cut by 4 bases, the J end by 6 bases, with 13 bases between. The CDR3 loop spans 15 amino acids. Germline CDR1 SGHDN, CDR2 FVKESK. In DNA, the CDR3 is TGTGCCAGCAGCCGAGACATCAAGGGTAATTCACCCCTCCACTTT. As protein: CASSRDIKGNSPLHF. Full variable domain (rest looked up from reference TRBV14 and TRBJ1-6): EAGVTQFPSHSVIEKGQTVTLRCDPISGHDNLYWYRRVMGKEIKFLLHFVKESKQDESGMPNNRFLAERTGGTYSTLKVQPAELEDSGVYFCASSRDIKGNSPLHFGNGTRLTVT.

This clonotype was counted between two and nine times. V gene TRBV3-1 combines with J gene TRBJ2-7; 7 positions agree with TRBD2. The CDR3 has 17 residues. The germline CDR1 and CDR2 sequences are LGHDT and YNNKEL (reference sequence). V was pared by 1 base and J by 9 bases, with 18 bases of the junction left unmatched. DNA of the CDR3: TGTGCCAGCAGCCAAGGGACCTCCGGCGGGAGTGCATATCCGCAGTACTTC. Protein: CASSQGTSGGSAYPQYF.

This clonotype was counted between two and nine times. V and J are TRBV18 and TRBJ2-1, with 7 bases that match TRBD2. Per germline, CDR1 KGHSH and CDR2 LQKENI. CDR3 length: 12 amino acids. Germline trimming cut 6 bases from V and 15 bases from J; bases unmatched to any gene: 11. The CDR3 spells CASSGGTIGVFF. CDR3 bases: TGTGCCAGCTCGGGAGGGACTATTGGTGTGTTCTTC.

J is TRBJ1-4 and V is TRBV7-9; D perhaps matches TRBD1 (5 bases). The germline V gene has CDR1 SEHNR and CDR2 FQNEAQ (reference sequence). CDR3 size: 15 residues. V lost 0 bases and J 8 bases, leaving 13 bases between the germline ends. CDR3 coding DNA: TGTGCCAGCAGCTTAGCGCAAGGGGCGAGGGAAAAACTGTTTTTT. Its protein product is CASSLAQGAREKLFF.

CDR3 in amino acids: CATSRFGTGREETQYF. The DNA of the CDR3 is TGTGCCACCAGCAGATTCGGGACAGGGCGAGAAGAGACCCAGTACTTC. The rearrangement joins TRBV15 to TRBJ2-5; 9 bases are shared with TRBD1. The V gene end was trimmed by 2 bases and the J gene end by 3 bases; junction bases not matched to a gene: 7. Germline-derived CDR1 and CDR2 are LNHNV and YYDKDF (reference sequence). CDR3 size: 16 residues.

This sequence joins TRBV3-1 and TRBJ2-3; unclear D gene. Per the germline V gene, CDR1 is LGHDT and CDR2 is YNNKEL (reference sequence). The CDR3 is 12 residues long. V was cut by 1 base and J by 14 bases, with 13 bases left in between. The DNA for the CDR3 is TGTGCCAGCAGCCAAGGGACCGGCCGCCGGTATTTT. Translation: CASSQGTGRRYF.

This chain uses TRBV10-3 with TRBJ1-1; perhaps TRBD1 as D (5 bases). Germline CDR1 reads ENHRY; CDR2 reads SYGVKD. The CDR3 totals 17 residues. V was cut by 3 bases and J by 0 bases, with 17 bases left in between. CDR3 in amino acids: CAISEVRALWVNTEAFF. The DNA of the CDR3 is TGTGCCATCAGTGAAGTCAGGGCGCTTTGGGTGAACACTGAAGCTTTCTTT.

This clonotype was counted only a few times. V and J are TRBV18 and TRBJ2-7; a possible D gene is TRBD2 (5 bases). The germline V and J ends were trimmed by 1 base and 2 bases, with 9 bases remaining between them. Germline CDR1 reads KGHSH; CDR2 reads LQKENI. The length of the CDR3 is 14 residues. The CDR3 sequence: CASSPRRDPYEQYF. The CDR3, as DNA: TGTGCCAGCTCACCACGTCGGGATCCCTACGAGCAGTACTTC.